Following are 26 T cell receptor beta chains from one sample sequenced in a study of regulatory T cells in long-lasting Graves disease (dated by TCRdb to the early 2020s). The sample's time point label, decoded: newly diagnosed GD, antithyroid drugs for less than 3 months. For both TCR sequencing and RNA sequencing, RNA was extracted from PBMCs using TRIzol. The receptor library was made with multiplex PCR. Sequencing was performed on an Illumina HiSeq 4000. TCR beta libraries were built with iRepertoire HTBI primers and Arm-PCR amplification of CDR3 regions. TCRdb reworked the public reads: Q25 trimming with fastp, MiXCR clone assembly, productive beta chains retained. Under each unique CDR3 protein, matching rows form one entry showing the most common genes and DNA. Recorded for this sample are around 460,000 distinct CDR3 sequences; 11% to 15% of them occurred a single time. Together, the top ten hold around a sixth of the sample.

The same data also went into a second study, on T cells in Graves' hyperthyroidism and ophthalmopathy.

Sample: peripheral blood mononuclear cells (PBMCs), taken at new diagnosis, from a patient treated with antithyroid drugs. All receptors come from a woman between 45 and 65 years old with Graves disease. Donor details come from another sample of the same person, matched by shared clones.

This chain joins TRBV11-3 and TRBJ2-2; 10 bases are shared with TRBD2. The CDR3 spans 15 residues. V gave up 2 bases and J gave up 4 bases; unmatched junction bases: 1. Germline values: CDR1 SGHNT, CDR2 YENEEA. CDR3 region: CASSLKREGTGELFF. DNA for the CDR3: TGTGCCAGCAGCTTAAAGCGGGAGGGCACCGGGGAGCTGTTTTTT.

In this sample, this clonotype turned up many times. This chain connects TRBV5-1 to TRBJ1-2, with 7 bases fitting TRBD1. The CDR3 totals 14 residues. The ends lost 4 bases at V and 2 bases at J; junction bases unmatched: 5. The germline CDR1 and CDR2 sequences are SGHRS and YFSETQ. This CDR3 is CASSPDRVNYGYTF. DNA for the CDR3: TGCGCCAGCAGCCCTGACAGGGTGAACTATGGCTACACCTTC.

This clonotype was picked up many times. The chain recombines TRBV18 with TRBJ1-2; the D is unclear. Trimming stripped 4 bases from V and 4 bases from J, with 13 bases between. Germline loops: CDR1 KGHSH, CDR2 LQKENI. This CDR3 has 14 amino acids. The CDR3, as DNA: TGTGCCAGCTCACTAGCGGAGAGTTTCTATGGCTACACCTTC. Encoded protein: CASSLAESFYGYTF.

Ten or more counts support this clonotype. V gene TRBV5-1 combines with J gene TRBJ1-1, with D unclear. CDR1 SGHRS and CDR2 YFSETQ come from the germline V gene. Trimming took 0 bases from V and 0 from J, leaving 15 bases between them. CDR3 length equals 17 residues. The CDR3 protein is CASSLGAARPMNTEAFF. DNA for the CDR3: TGCGCCAGCAGCTTGGGGGCAGCGCGCCCCATGAACACTGAAGCTTTCTTT.

This clonotype has only a few counts. A much bigger clone sits one base away, suggesting this may be a read error. The gene calls are TRBV12-3 or TRBV12-4 and TRBJ1-1; D might be TRBD1 (5 bases). This CDR3 has 15 residues. For the CDR3, the DNA is TGTACCAGCAGTTTAACAGGCGGGAGGAACACTGAAGCTTTCTTT. Its translation: CTSSLTGGRNTEAFF.

This clonotype came up a few times. This chain connects TRBV5-1 to TRBJ1-2; D unresolved. With 0 bases removed from V and 4 bases from J, the gap between germline ends came to 16 bases. The CDR3 extends over 16 amino acids. Germline lookup yields CDR1 SGHRS and CDR2 YFSETQ. The CDR3 DNA follows: TGCGCCAGCAGCTTGGGTCGTGCCCCAATCCCCTATGGCTACACCTTC. Residues: CASSLGRAPIPYGYTF. Complete variable domain (other parts from reference TRBV5-1 and TRBJ1-2): KAGVTQTPRYLIKTRGQQVTLSCSPISGHRSVSWYQQTPGQGLQFLFEYFSETQRNKGNFPGRFSGRQFSNSRSEMNVSTLELGDSALYLCASSLGRAPIPYGYTFGSGTRLTVV.

This clonotype was observed many times. This rearrangement joins TRBV7-2 to TRBJ2-5; 10 nucleotides agree with TRBD2. The V gene's germline CDR1 is SGHTA and CDR2 FQGNSA. The trim removed 1 base at V and 1 base at J, leaving 6 bases unmatched. This CDR3 comprises 17 residues. This chain's CDR3 is CASSLELASGSQETQYF. Here the CDR3 DNA reads TGTGCCAGCAGCTTAGAGCTCGCTAGCGGGAGCCAAGAGACCCAGTACTTC. Filled out from reference TRBV7-2 and TRBJ2-5, the complete variable domain reads GAGVSQSPSNKVTEKGKDVELRCDPISGHTALYWYRQSLGQGLEFLIYFQGNSAPDKSGLPSDRFSAERTGGSVSTLTIQRTQQEDSAVYLCASSLELASGSQETQYFGPGTRLLVL.

This clonotype was counted ten times or more. The chain is built from TRBV20-1 and TRBJ2-3; 10 positions agree with TRBD1. Losses at the gene ends were 3 bases for V and 0 bases for J; bases not matched to a gene: 0. This CDR3 region has 14 residues. Germline CDR1 reads DFQATT; CDR2 reads SNEGSKA (reference sequence). The CDR3 DNA follows: TGCAGTGCTAGGACAGGGGGCAGCACAGATACGCAGTATTTT. The encoded protein is CSARTGGSTDTQYF.

The chain employs TRBV29-1 and TRBJ2-5; TRBD2 agrees at 9 bases. J was trimmed by 7 bases and V by 4 bases; bases with no gene match: 13. Looked up from germline, CDR1 is SQVTM and CDR2 is ANQGSEA. CDR3 length: 15 residues. Here the CDR3 DNA reads TGCAGCGTTGGGCCGGCGGGAGGGCCGGGGGGGACCCAGTACTTC. Its translation: CSVGPAGGPGGTQYF.

This clonotype was counted ten times or more. V and J are TRBV20-1 and TRBJ2-7; D is unclear. The germline V gene has CDR1 DFQATT and CDR2 SNEGSKA (reference sequence). The CDR3 totals 13 residues. V was pared by 2 bases and J by 0 bases, with 8 bases between. CDR3 DNA sequence: TGCAGTGCTAGACTCCTGGACTCCTACGAGCAGTACTTC. It codes for CSARLLDSYEQYF.

This clonotype was found a few times. The chain combines TRBV5-1 with TRBJ2-4; D is undetermined. CDR1 and CDR2 from the germline V gene are SGHRS and YFSETQ. The V end lost 4 bases, the J end lost 1 base, and 12 bases lay between the germline ends. CDR3 length: 15 amino acids. This CDR3 reads CASSGYSQAKNIQYF. The CDR3 DNA reads as TGCGCCAGCAGCGGCTACTCGCAGGCCAAAAACATTCAGTACTTC.

Many counts were recorded for this clonotype. This rearrangement joins TRBV6-5 to TRBJ1-4; no clear D. V gave up 0 bases and J gave up 7 bases, with 9 bases separating them. The CDR3 loop spans 14 amino acids. Germline values: CDR1 MNHEY, CDR2 SVGAGI. The CDR3 nucleotides read TGTGCCAGCAGTTACTCGGGTCGGACTGAAAAACTGTTTTTT. This translates into CASSYSGRTEKLFF.

In this sample, this clonotype turned up a few times. A read error may explain this, as a much larger clone is one base away. The chain uses TRBV4-1 and TRBJ2-7; D might be TRBD2 (5 bases). Germline V gives CDR1 MGHRA, CDR2 YSYEKL. This CDR3 comprises 16 residues. This chain's CDR3 is CASGQGYTLSSYEQYF. For the CDR3, the DNA is TGTGCCAGCGGCCAAGGTTACACCCTGAGCTCCTACGAGCAGTACTTC.

This clonotype was seen only a few times. The chain combines TRBV27 with TRBJ2-5; 8 nucleotides align to TRBD1. The CDR3 is 14 amino acids. V was pared by 5 bases and J by 3 bases, with 5 bases of the junction left unmatched. CDR1 MNHEY and CDR2 SMNVEV come from the germline V gene (reference sequence). The CDR3 DNA reads as TGTGCCAGCAGTCCTCAACAGGGGGAAGAGACCCAGTACTTC. Its protein is CASSPQQGEETQYF.

This chain joins TRBV6-2 or TRBV6-3 and TRBJ2-1; 8 nucleotides match TRBD2. This CDR3 is built from 15 residues. Germline CDR1 is MNHEY and CDR2 is SVGEGT. The J segment lost 9 bases and the V segment lost 0 bases, leaving 7 bases of the junction unmatched. The CDR3 DNA reads TGTGCCAGCAGTTACTCGAGCGGGAGTACTGGTGAGCAGTTCTTC. It codes for CASSYSSGSTGEQFF.

V is TRBV18 and J is TRBJ2-7; D possibly matches TRBD1 or TRBD2 (6 bases each). Germline lookup yields CDR1 KGHSH and CDR2 LQKENI. Trimming cost V 2 bases and J 4 bases, with 18 bases left between them. The CDR3 sequence is 16 residues long. CDR3 sequence reads: CASSPFPGGRDYEQYF. For the CDR3, the DNA is TGTGCCAGCTCACCATTTCCCGGGGGCAGAGATTACGAGCAGTACTTC. The variable domain in full, completed from reference TRBV18 and TRBJ2-7, reads NAGVMQNPRHLVRRRGQEARLRCSPMKGHSHVYWYRQLPEEGLKFMVYLQKENIIDESGMPKERFSAEFPKEGPSILRIQQVVRGDSAAYFCASSPFPGGRDYEQYFGPGTRLTVT.

This clonotype was seen more than once but under ten times. The chain carries TRBV7-9 and TRBJ2-1; 11 bases align to TRBD2. Germline V gives CDR1 SEHNR, CDR2 FQNEAQ (reference sequence). The junction had 12 bases not matched to a gene; V was cut back by 4 bases and J by 10 bases. The CDR3 runs to 16 residues. The CDR3 DNA is TGTGCCAGCAGCTCCCCCCTCGGGACTAGCGGTCTAGAGCAGTTCTTC. It is translated as CASSSPLGTSGLEQFF.

V is TRBV6-5 and J is TRBJ1-1; 7 bases are shared with TRBD1. This CDR3 contains 14 residues. V trimming: 4 bases; J trimming: 5 bases; junction bases outside the gene matches: 7. Germline V gene data show CDR1 as MNHEY and CDR2 as SVGAGI. The CDR3 DNA reads as TGTGCCAGCAGTTCCTACAGGGGACGGACTGAAGCTTTCTTT. As protein: CASSSYRGRTEAFF.

This clonotype was counted ten times or more. V usage is TRBV11-2 and J usage is TRBJ1-1; a weak D match, TRBD1 (5 bases). There are 17 residues in the CDR3. Germline CDR1 reads SGHAT; CDR2 reads FQNNGV. The V and J ends lost 8 bases and 5 bases respectively, with 27 bases between them. The CDR3 DNA reads TGTGCCAGCGGACCTCAAGGGGTAAGGGCCCGAGGGACTGAAGCTTTCTTT. Protein product: CASGPQGVRARGTEAFF.

Details on this clonotype: A much bigger clone sits one base away, suggesting this may be a read error. The V gene is TRBV2, the J gene TRBJ1-2, with D possibly matching TRBD1 (6 bases). Germline V CDR1 and CDR2: SNHLY, FYNNEI. The CDR3 totals 12 residues. In nucleotides, the CDR3 is TGTGCCCGCAGGGGTCACGGGTATGGCTACACCTTC. Its translation is CARRGHGYGYTF. The full variable domain, rest sourced from reference TRBV2 and TRBJ1-2, is EPEVTQTPSHQVTQMGQEVILRCVPISNHLYFYWYRQILGQKVEFLVSFYNNEISEKSEIFDDQFSVERPDGSNFTLKIRSTKLEDSAMYFCARRGHGYGYTFGSGTRLTVV.

The chain recombines TRBV9 with TRBJ2-2, with D possibly being TRBD1 or TRBD2 (5 bases each). The ends were cut back, 3 bases at V and 6 bases at J, with 18 bases in the middle. Germline V CDR1 and CDR2: SGDLS, YYNGEE. The CDR3 covers 16 residues. The CDR3 DNA reads as TGTGCCAGCAGCGGGGCTAGGGACGCGAGGGCCGGGGAGCTGTTTTTT. It yields the protein CASSGARDARAGELFF.

This chain links TRBV6-9 with TRBJ2-2; D is perhaps TRBD2 (5 bases). Trimming took 3 bases from V and 6 from J, leaving 17 bases between them. There are 16 residues in the CDR3. Per germline, CDR1 MNHGY and CDR2 SVAAGI. The CDR3 region has the DNA TGTGCCAGCAGTTACTCTTTCGCGTTCGGGGCCGGGGAGCTGTTTTTT. Translation: CASSYSFAFGAGELFF.

The sample holds a few counts of this clonotype. The V call is TRBV14, the J call TRBJ1-1, with no clear D. CDR3 size: 12 residues. With 2 bases removed from V and 10 bases from J, the gap between germline ends came to 11 bases. The germline gives CDR1 SGHDN, CDR2 FVKESK. The CDR3 DNA follows: TGTGCCAGCAGCCAAATCCTAGGGAGAGCTTTCTTT. Its translation: CASSQILGRAFF.

V and J are TRBV4-1 and TRBJ2-1; D is perhaps TRBD1 or TRBD2 (5 bases each). The germline V gene has CDR1 MGHRA and CDR2 YSYEKL. V dropped 4 bases and J dropped 8 bases, with 15 bases sitting between them. This CDR3 has 14 amino acids. In nucleotides, the CDR3 is TGCGCCAGCAGCCCGCGGACCCGAGGGGATGAGCAGTTCTTC. It is translated as CASSPRTRGDEQFF.

With regard to this clonotype: This sequence may be a read error, since a much larger clone differs from it by one base. The J gene is TRBJ2-1, the V gene TRBV5-5; D uncertain. This CDR3 has 12 amino acids. Germline V lookup: CDR1 SGHKS, CDR2 YYEKEE (reference sequence). CDR3 amino acids: CVSSLDVVDGFF. The CDR3 coding sequence is TGTGTCAGCAGCTTGGATGTGGTAGACGGGTTCTTC. Together with reference TRBV5-5 and TRBJ2-1, the CDR3 gives the full variable domain: DAGVTQSPTHLIKTRGQQVTLRCSPISGHKSVSWYQQVLGQGPQFIFQYYEKEERGRGNFPDRFSARQFPNYSSELNVNALLLGDSALYLCVSSLDVVDGFFGPGTRLTVL.

This clonotype was seen a few times. The J gene is TRBJ2-1, the V gene TRBV6-9; D unclear. Germline V gives CDR1 MNHGY, CDR2 SVAAGI. The CDR3 sequence is 12 residues long. V shed 3 bases and J shed 9 bases, with 9 bases lying between them. Here the CDR3 DNA reads TGTGCCAGCAGTTACGATGGTACTGAGCAGTTCTTC. Amino acid sequence: CASSYDGTEQFF.